One and the same sample provided the 25 T cell receptor beta chains below, sequenced in a study of blood T cell repertoires in COVID-19. Using immunoSEQ multiplex PCR, the repertoire was profiled, and TCRdb retains in-frame clones only, with some absent. The sample lists 90,000 to 120,000 clones; about 91% were seen once. The sequenced material came from peripheral blood. These receptors were taken from a man aged 50 or older with active or convalescent COVID-19.

The chain has TRBV2 and TRBJ1-3; the match to TRBD1 covers 7 bases. The CDR3 sequence is 14 residues long. Losses at the gene ends were 6 bases for V and 2 bases for J; bases not matched to a gene: 4. Looked up from germline, CDR1 is SNHLY and CDR2 is FYNNEI. Here the CDR3 reads CASSFGTAGNTIYF. CDR3 DNA sequence: TGTGCCAGCAGCTTCGGGACAGCTGGAAACACCATATATTTT.

The rearrangement joins TRBV30 to TRBJ1-1, with a possible D match to TRBD1 (5 bases). The CDR3 runs 13 residues. Trimming removed 3 bases at V and 4 bases at J, with 12 bases between. Germline CDR1 and CDR2: GTSNPN and SVGIG (reference sequence). CDR3: CAWRLGGGTEAFF. As DNA, the CDR3 is TGTGCCTGGAGGCTCGGCGGGGGCACTGAAGCTTTCTTT.

This clone was seen a few times. The gene calls are TRBV21-1 and TRBJ1-4. TRBV21-1 has pseudogene status. CDR3 size: 14 residues. The CDR3 nucleotides read TGTGCCAGCAACCCGGGCGGGGAGGCTGAAAAACTGTTTTTT. Protein sequence: CASNPGGEAEKLFF.

V and J are TRBV7-2 and TRBJ1-1; D is uncertain. This CDR3 has 15 amino acids. Germline CDR1 reads SGHTA; CDR2 reads FQGNSA. With 1 base removed from V and 1 base from J, the gap between germline ends came to 10 bases. The DNA for the CDR3 is TGTGCCAGCAGCTTAGGTGGTCGACAGAACACTGAAGCTTTCTTT. Translating it yields CASSLGGRQNTEAFF.

V and J are TRBV2 and TRBJ1-5; weak D call: TRBD1 (5 bases). V lost 5 bases to trimming and J lost 3 bases, with 14 bases between them. The CDR3 spans 15 residues. Germline V lookup: CDR1 SNHLY, CDR2 FYNNEI. CDR3 protein: CASSKQETLNQPQHF. The CDR3 DNA sequence: TGTGCCAGCAGTAAACAGGAGACCCTCAATCAGCCCCAGCATTTT.

CDR3: CATTGFEGYTF. DNA of the CDR3: TGTGCCACCACAGGTTTCGAGGGCTACACCTTC. This chain uses TRBV28 with TRBJ1-2; possible D gene TRBD1, 5 bases. The V gene lost 10 bases and the J gene lost 8 bases, with 14 bases spanning the gap. The CDR3 runs 11 residues. Germline CDR1 is MDHEN and CDR2 is SYDVKM.

This clone was detected only once. The rearrangement joins TRBV5-1 to TRBJ2-1; TRBD2 might be the D (5 bases). This CDR3 has 15 amino acids. Germline V gene data show CDR1 as SGHRS and CDR2 as YFSETQ. The ends were cut back, 5 bases at V and 1 base at J, with 13 bases in the middle. CDR3 protein: CASSEGSTSYNEQFF. In DNA, the CDR3 is TGCGCCAGCAGTGAGGGATCAACTTCCTACAATGAGCAGTTCTTC.

This clone was observed a few times. The chain has TRBV5-5 and TRBJ2-7; possibly TRBD1 for D (6 bases). The V end lost 4 bases, the J end lost 3 bases, and 14 bases lay between the germline ends. The length of the CDR3 is 14 residues. Germline V gives CDR1 SGHKS, CDR2 YYEKEE (reference sequence). The CDR3 DNA follows: TGTGCCAGCAGCATACGGACAGAGAGCTACGAGCAGTACTTC. The encoded protein is CASSIRTESYEQYF.

V and J are TRBV3-1 (or the pseudogene TRBV3-2) and TRBJ1-5, with D possibly being TRBD1 (6 bases). Germline V gene lookup returns CDR1 LGHDT and CDR2 YNNKEL (reference sequence). This CDR3 has 17 amino acids. The V end lost 0 bases, the J end lost 3 bases, and 15 bases lay between the germline ends. CDR3 in amino acids: CASSQDRVTGFNQPQHF. The CDR3 DNA reads TGTGCCAGCAGCCAAGATCGGGTGACAGGATTCAATCAGCCCCAGCATTTT.

The V and J genes are TRBV5-6 and TRBJ1-1; D is unclear. Germline V CDR1 and CDR2: SGHDT, YYEEEE. Trimming pared 0 bases from V and 0 bases from J, leaving 6 bases between. The CDR3 is 14 residues long. The CDR3 sequence is CASSLDRMNTEAFF. The CDR3 nucleotides read TGTGCCAGCAGCTTGGACAGAATGAACACTGAAGCTTTCTTT.

The rearrangement joins TRBV4-2 to TRBJ2-1, with 11 bases identical to TRBD1. The junction had 15 bases not matched to a gene; V was cut back by 4 bases and J by 10 bases. CDR1 is LGHNA and CDR2 is YNFKEQ in the germline V gene. This CDR3 is built from 17 residues. CDR3 DNA: TGTGCCAGCAGCCGCCTCCCGGGTGGACAGGGGGCGGAAGAGCAGTTCTTC. This codes for CASSRLPGGQGAEEQFF.

The J gene is TRBJ2-1, the V gene TRBV4-3; 9 bases are shared with TRBD1. Per germline, CDR1 LGHNA and CDR2 YSLEER. V gave up 3 bases and J gave up 5 bases; unmatched junction bases: 17. The CDR3 runs 19 residues. CDR3: CASSHRRTQDRGRDNEQFF. The DNA for the CDR3 is TGCGCCAGCAGCCACCGACGGACCCAGGACAGGGGAAGGGACAATGAGCAGTTCTTC.

This chain joins TRBV6-2 or TRBV6-3 and TRBJ1-2; no definite D call. Trimming left V 5 bases short and J 3 bases short, with 10 bases between. The CDR3 is 13 residues long. Germline V gene sequence: CDR1 MNHEY, CDR2 SVGEGT. The CDR3 region is CASSMTLDYGYTF. CDR3 nucleotides: TGTGCCAGCAGTATGACACTTGACTATGGCTACACCTTC.

The CDR3 is CASSLASGQETQYF. The CDR3 region has the DNA TGCGCCAGCAGCTTGGCCAGCGGCCAAGAGACCCAGTACTTC. The genes are TRBV5-1 and TRBJ2-5, with D perhaps TRBD2 (5 bases). The CDR3 runs to 14 residues. V lost 0 bases and J lost 1, with 7 bases in between. Germline V gives CDR1 SGHRS, CDR2 YFSETQ.

V and J are TRBV6-2 or TRBV6-3 and TRBJ2-7, with TRBD1 matching over 7 bases. Losses at the gene ends were 6 bases for V and 4 bases for J; bases not matched to a gene: 9. The CDR3 consists of 14 residues. Germline CDR1 is MNHEY and CDR2 is SVGEGT. CDR3 coding DNA: TGTGCCAGCAGCCGACAGGGATCCAGGTACGAGCAGTACTTC. Translating gives CASSRQGSRYEQYF.

This clone has only a few counts. This chain joins TRBV28 and TRBJ2-3; 8 nucleotides line up with TRBD2. V lost 7 bases and J lost 1; bases outside the gene matches: 7. CDR1 and CDR2 (germline): MDHEN, SYDVKM. This CDR3 comprises 15 residues. The CDR3 sequence: CASTTSGLGTDTQYF. In DNA form, the CDR3 reads TGTGCCAGCACCACTAGCGGACTCGGCACAGATACGCAGTATTTT.

V and J are TRBV30 and TRBJ1-2, with D possibly being TRBD1 (5 bases). V shed 5 bases and J shed 8 bases, with 18 bases lying between them. The germline V gene has CDR1 GTSNPN and CDR2 SVGIG (reference sequence). This CDR3 has 13 residues. DNA of the CDR3: TGTGCCTGGGTCGCCGGGGGGGAGGAAGGCTACACCTTC. Translating gives CAWVAGGEEGYTF.

In this sample, this clone turned up once. The V and J genes are TRBV10-2 and TRBJ1-5; D is ambiguous. Per the germline V gene, CDR1 is WSHSY and CDR2 is SAAADI. V lost 6 bases, J lost 0 bases, and 12 bases lay in between. This CDR3 comprises 15 residues. CDR3 protein: CASRRGGLSNQPQHF. The CDR3 nucleotides are TGCGCCAGCAGGAGAGGAGGGCTTAGCAATCAGCCCCAGCATTTT.

The V gene is TRBV10-3, the J gene TRBJ1-5; the match to TRBD1 covers 10 bases. V lost 1 base to trimming and J lost 7 bases; unmatched junction nucleotides: 4. The CDR3 runs to 15 residues. Germline lookup yields CDR1 ENHRY and CDR2 SYGVKD. CDR3 loop: CAISEFGTGEQPQHF. For the CDR3, the DNA is TGTGCCATCAGTGAGTTCGGGACAGGGGAACAGCCCCAGCATTTT.

The chain combines TRBV9 with TRBJ1-6, with 7 bases matching TRBD1. The CDR3 sequence is 12 residues long. From germline, CDR1 is SGDLS and CDR2 YYNGEE. The trim removed 7 bases at V and 10 bases at J, leaving 5 bases unmatched. CDR3 nucleotides: TGTGCCAGCGGACAGGCCGGATCACCCCTCCACTTT. Protein product: CASGQAGSPLHF.

This clone has just one count. This chain links TRBV5-4 with TRBJ2-1; TRBD1 matches 12 bases. The V and J ends lost 2 bases and 12 bases, in that order; junction bases with no gene match: 12. The CDR3 consists of 16 residues. Germline values: CDR1 SGHNT, CDR2 YYREEE (reference sequence). CDR3 residues: CASSLPGQGAIFGQFF. The DNA of the CDR3 is TGTGCCAGCAGCTTACCGGGACAGGGGGCGATTTTTGGGCAGTTCTTC.

V gene TRBV24-1 combines with J gene TRBJ2-7; 13 bases are shared with TRBD2. CDR3 length equals 19 residues. The germline V gene has CDR1 KGHDR and CDR2 SFDVKD. Unmatched junction bases numbered 18, after V lost 9 bases and J lost 2 bases. The CDR3 is CATRKTRGLAGRGTYEQYF. The CDR3 nucleotides read TGTGCCACCCGTAAGACCCGGGGACTAGCGGGAAGGGGAACCTACGAGCAGTACTTC.

This chain links TRBV27 with TRBJ2-2; 13 bases are shared with TRBD2. In germline, CDR1 is MNHEY, CDR2 SMNVEV (reference sequence). The CDR3 totals 15 residues. The junction had 7 bases not matched to a gene; V was cut back by 10 bases and J by 5 bases. The CDR3 DNA follows: TGTGCCACCTCAATACTAGCGGGAGGGACCGGGGAGCTGTTTTTT. It codes for CATSILAGGTGELFF.

CDR3 in amino acids: CASSPVRPAGHNEQFF. CDR3 nucleotide sequence: TGTGCCAGCAGCCCAGTTCGGCCAGCAGGCCACAATGAGCAGTTCTTC. The chain carries TRBV6-6 and TRBJ2-1; D is ambiguous. Trimming took off 6 bases at V and 5 bases at J, with 20 bases between the two ends. This CDR3 has 16 amino acids. Germline V gene sequence: CDR1 MNHNY, CDR2 SVGAGI (reference sequence).

The chain has TRBV5-4 and TRBJ2-2; 11 bases agree with TRBD1. J lost 5 bases, V lost 2 bases, and 11 bases had no gene match. This CDR3 is built from 18 residues. Germline CDR1 is SGHNT and CDR2 is YYREEE (reference sequence). The CDR3 DNA reads TGTGCCAGCAGCTTATTGGCGGCGGACAGGGGGCGAACCGGGGAGCTGTTTTTT. Protein sequence: CASSLLAADRGRTGELFF.